This is a list of T cell receptor beta chains from one sample in a study of shared clonotypes between healthy human individuals. Profiling relied on immunoSEQ multiplex PCR, and the TCRdb table lists in-frame clones only, not all of them. The sample has around 1,900,000 clones, roughly 95% seen once. Input material: naive CD8+ T cells from PBMCs. Receptor source: a man aged 18-30 years in good health. Some clones in this sample may be carry-over from other donors' samples. The CDR3 runs from the conserved cysteine through the conserved F or W. The order of the fields is clone size, V gene, J gene, D gene, CDR3 DNA, CDR3 protein. The D gene is left open where the match is weak. Expanded clones are given a class, and other clones once, few, many or no size at all.

once,TRBV7-6,TRBJ1-1,TRBD1,TGTGCCAGCAGCTTAACACGACAGGGCACTGAAGCTTTCTTT,CASSLTRQGTEAFF
.,TRBV7-9,TRBJ1-1,.,TGTGCCAGCAGCTCCCCCGAACGAGGTATGAACACTGAAGCTTTCTTT,CASSSPERGMNTEAFF
.,TRBV7-8,TRBJ1-2,.,TGTGCCAGCAGCTCCGGGGGAGCGAACTATGGCTACACCTTC,CASSSGGANYGYTF
.,TRBV5-6,TRBJ2-7,.,TGTGCCAGCAGCTGGGGTGGGAGGGGGTCCTACGAGCAGTACTTC,CASSWGGRGSYEQYF
.,TRBV2,TRBJ2-5,TRBD2,TGTGCCAGCAGTCTCGGACTAGCGGGTGAAGAGACCCAGTACTTC,CASSLGLAGEETQYF
.,TRBV7-2,TRBJ2-7,TRBD1,TGTGCCAGCAGCTTCAGGGGGTCGGGCTACGAGCAGTACTTC,CASSFRGSGYEQYF
few,TRBV2,TRBJ1-1,.,TGTGCCAGCGGGGACACAAGAAACACTGAAGCTTTCTTT,CASGDTRNTEAFF
.,TRBV7-9,TRBJ1-2,TRBD1,TGTGCCAGCAGCTTAAGTTCTCGGGGACAGAACTATGGCTACACCTTC,CASSLSSRGQNYGYTF
.,TRBV9,TRBJ2-7,.,TGTGCCAGCAGCGTATCCGGGAGCCCCCACGAGCAGTACTTC,CASSVSGSPHEQYF
.,TRBV28,TRBJ2-2,.,TGTGCCAGCAGTTTTTTGCATCGAATGAACGGGGAGCTGTTTTTT,CASSFLHRMNGELFF
once,TRBV4-3,TRBJ2-7,TRBD1,TGCGCCAGCAGCCAGGACAGGGTCCACGAGCAGTACTTC,CASSQDRVHEQYF
.,TRBV7-9,TRBJ1-4,.,TGTGCCAGCAGCCGAAGGGGCCGCAATAATGAAAAACTGTTTTTT,CASSRRGRNNEKLFF
.,TRBV30,TRBJ1-1,.,TGTGCCTGGAGTTGGGCCCCGGGGACTGAAGCTTTCTTT,CAWSWAPGTEAFF
.,TRBV19,TRBJ2-7,TRBD1,TGTGCCAGTAGTGGAACCGGGACAGGTTTTTACGAGCAGTACTTC,CASSGTGTGFYEQYF
.,TRBV5-5,TRBJ2-7,TRBD2,TGTGCCAGCAGTGACCCGGCGGGAGAATACGAGCAGTACTTC,CASSDPAGEYEQYF
.,TRBV6-1,TRBJ2-1,TRBD2,TGTGCCACCGGGACTAGCGGATACAATGAGCAGTTCTTC,CATGTSGYNEQFF
.,TRBV28,TRBJ1-3,.,TGTGCCAGCGGAGAGGCGGGCGCTGGAAACACCATATATTTT,CASGEAGAGNTIYF
.,TRBV28,TRBJ2-1,TRBD2,TGTGCCAGCAGTTTATCCGGACTAGCGGGAGGCGGGGAGCAGTTCTTC,CASSLSGLAGGGEQFF
.,TRBV5-4,TRBJ1-2,.,TGTGCCAGCAGCTTTACAGGGTCTCCTAACTATGGCTACACCTTC,CASSFTGSPNYGYTF
.,TRBV13,TRBJ1-3,.,TGTGCCAGCAGCTTTACGGCCAACAGGGTCCCTGGAAACACCATATATTTT,CASSFTANRVPGNTIYF
.,TRBV5-5,TRBJ1-2,.,TGTGCCAGCAGCTTGTTGGGGTATGGCTACACCTTC,CASSLLGYGYTF
once,TRBV27,TRBJ2-7,TRBD1,TGTGCCAGCAGTTTATCAAGGACAGGGGTGGGGGAGCAGTACTTC,CASSLSRTGVGEQYF
.,TRBV29-1,TRBJ2-1,.,TGCAGCGTTGATGTCAATGAGCAGTTCTTC,CSVDVNEQFF
once,TRBV6-5,TRBJ2-5,TRBD1,TGTGCCAGCAGGAGACAGGACAGGGTCCAAGAGACCCAGTACTTC,CASRRQDRVQETQYF
.,TRBV6-1,TRBJ2-7,TRBD2,TGTGCCAGTGGACTAGCGGATACCTACGAGCAGTACTTC,CASGLADTYEQYF
.,TRBV11-2,TRBJ2-5,TRBD2,TGTGCCAGCACCAGACGGGGGACTAGCGCAATTGAGACCCAGTACTTC,CASTRRGTSAIETQYF
.,TRBV11-2,TRBJ2-7,.,TGTGCCAGCAGCTTAGTAGGAGGGCCGGGGGAGCAGTACTTC,CASSLVGGPGEQYF
.,TRBV9,TRBJ2-1,TRBD2,TGTGCCAGCAGCGTTTCCCCCTCTAGCGGGGCGCCCAACAATGAGCAGTTCTTC,CASSVSPSSGAPNNEQFF
.,TRBV28,TRBJ2-4,.,TGTGCCAGCAACGTGGGTAGGAACATTCAGTACTTC,CASNVGRNIQYF
.,TRBV5-4,TRBJ2-7,.,TGTGCCAGCAGCTTGGTAGTCGGCAGAACCTACGAGCAGTACTTC,CASSLVVGRTYEQYF
once,TRBV11-2,TRBJ2-5,TRBD1,TGTGCCAGCAGCTTCCGGACAGGGGCACAGACCCAGTACTTC,CASSFRTGAQTQYF
.,TRBV28,TRBJ2-7,.,TGTGCCAGCAGCCGCACGGTTTGGACCTCCTACGAGCAGTACTTC,CASSRTVWTSYEQYF
.,TRBV7-9,TRBJ1-4,.,TGTGCCAGCAGCTTAGTGGTCGGGACGTTGGCTGAAAAACTGTTTTTT,CASSLVVGTLAEKLFF
.,TRBV19,TRBJ2-7,.,TGTGCCAGTAGTTACTTGGGGTCCTACGAGCAGTACTTC,CASSYLGSYEQYF
.,TRBV5-1,TRBJ1-5,.,TGCGCCAGCAGCTTGGGGAACCCTAGCAATCAGCCCCAGCATTTT,CASSLGNPSNQPQHF
.,TRBV5-4,TRBJ2-7,.,TGTGCCAGCAGCTTAAGTACAGGGTACGAGCAGTACTTC,CASSLSTGYEQYF
.,TRBV5-1,TRBJ2-7,.,TGCGCCAGCAGCCCAAATAAATCCGCTCCCACCTACGAGCAGTACTTC,CASSPNKSAPTYEQYF
.,TRBV27,TRBJ2-7,.,TGTGCCAGCTACCCGACAGGCGACTCCTACGAGCAGTACTTC,CASYPTGDSYEQYF
.,TRBV6-1,TRBJ2-7,.,TGTGCCACCAGGGGGGGTTTCGCCTACGAGCAGTACTTC,CATRGGFAYEQYF
once,TRBV9,TRBJ2-2,TRBD1,TGTGCCAGCAGCGCGACAGGGACGGGTTACAGCGGGGAGCTGTTTTTT,CASSATGTGYSGELFF
.,TRBV6-6,TRBJ2-1,.,TGTGCCAGCACTATCGACAGCTACAATGAGCAGTTCTTC,CASTIDSYNEQFF
.,TRBV30,TRBJ2-5,.,TGTGCCTGGAGTGTACTGCTAGGTCCCCCCTTACAAGAGACCCAGTACTTC,CAWSVLLGPPLQETQYF
.,TRBV29-1,TRBJ1-1,.,TGCAGCGTTGTAGGAAATCGGGGCGAAGCTTTCTTT,CSVVGNRGEAFF
.,TRBV11-2,TRBJ2-7,.,TGTGCCAGCAGCACCAGGACAGACTCCAACGAGCAGTACTTC,CASSTRTDSNEQYF
.,TRBV5-1,TRBJ2-1,.,TGCGCCAGCAGCTGGAACCGGGACTCCCGCGAGTACAATGAGCAGTTCTTC,CASSWNRDSREYNEQFF
.,TRBV5-6,TRBJ2-1,.,TGTGCCAGCAGCGGAGACAACGCCTACAATGAGCAGTTCTTC,CASSGDNAYNEQFF
.,TRBV27,TRBJ2-7,TRBD2,TGTGCCAGCAGTTTATCGTGGGGAGGGATCTCCTACGAGCAGTACTTC,CASSLSWGGISYEQYF
.,TRBV27,TRBJ2-2,.,TGTGCCAGCCGAGGGGAACGGACGCACACCGGGGAGCTGTTTTTT,CASRGERTHTGELFF
.,TRBV4-3,TRBJ1-1,.,TGCGCCAGCAGCCAAGCCAGGGCTAGGGGGGAAGCTTTCTTT,CASSQARARGEAFF
.,TRBV27,TRBJ2-1,.,TGTGCCAGCAGTATCCGGGACGCTTACAATGAGCAGTTCTTC,CASSIRDAYNEQFF
.,TRBV10-3,TRBJ1-2,TRBD1,TGTGCCATCAGTGAACGAACAGGGGATTCTTTGGATGGCTACACCTTC,CAISERTGDSLDGYTF
.,TRBV30,TRBJ2-2,TRBD1,TGTGCCTATCTGACAGGGGGAGGATGGACCGGGGAGCTGTTTTTT,CAYLTGGGWTGELFF